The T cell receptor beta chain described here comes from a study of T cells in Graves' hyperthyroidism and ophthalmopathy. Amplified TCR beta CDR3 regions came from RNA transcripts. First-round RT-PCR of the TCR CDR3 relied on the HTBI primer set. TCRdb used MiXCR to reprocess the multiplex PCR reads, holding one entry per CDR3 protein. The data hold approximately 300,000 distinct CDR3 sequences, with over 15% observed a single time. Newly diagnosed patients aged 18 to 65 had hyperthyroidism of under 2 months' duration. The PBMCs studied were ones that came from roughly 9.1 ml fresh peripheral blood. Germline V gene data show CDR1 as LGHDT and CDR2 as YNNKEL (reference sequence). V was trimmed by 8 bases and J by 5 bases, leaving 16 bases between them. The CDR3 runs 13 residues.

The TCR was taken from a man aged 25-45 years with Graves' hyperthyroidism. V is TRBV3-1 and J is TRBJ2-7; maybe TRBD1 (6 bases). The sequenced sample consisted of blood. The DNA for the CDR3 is TGTGCCAGCGGAAGCTACAGGGACCACGAGCAGTACTTC. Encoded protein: CASGSYRDHEQYF.